This T cell receptor beta chain was identified in a study of shared clonotypes between healthy human individuals. The study's findings and limits: With few donors, the genetic and exposure-history diversity represented was limited.

The germline V and J ends were trimmed by 4 bases and 4 bases, with 20 bases remaining between them. CDR1 is SGHAT and CDR2 is FQNNGV in the germline V gene. The CDR3 contains 17 residues. As for this clone: No antigen is known for it.

Only in-frame clones appear in the TCRdb table, and some are missing; sequencing was by immunoSEQ multiplex PCR. The sample includes approximately 92,000 clones, approximately 70% of them seen just once. Researchers reported that CD8 memory united CD45RO+ cells with CCR7-negative CD45RA+ TemRA cells. This chain uses TRBV11-2 with TRBJ2-1; D might be TRBD1 (6 bases). Input material: memory CD8+ T cells sorted from blood. Stated subset: CD45RO+ cells pooled with CCR7-negative TemRA cells. This clonotype was obtained from a man younger than 40 in good health. Written as DNA, the CDR3 is TGTGCCAGCAGCTCCCCTATCGGGACATCTTATTACAATGAGCAGTTCTTC. Translation gives CASSSPIGTSYYNEQFF. Variable domain in full (rest from reference TRBV11-2 and TRBJ2-1): EAGVAQSPRYKIIEKRQSVAFWCNPISGHATLYWYQQILGQGPKLLIQFQNNGVVDDSQLPKDRFSAERLKGVDSTLKIQPAKLEDSAVYLCASSSPIGTSYYNEQFFGPGTRLTVL.